This paragraph covers one TCR beta chain sequence. Its antigen is currently unknown. PCR amplification relied on 60 Vbeta primers (plus 13 Jbeta primers). Profiling relied on immunoSEQ multiplex PCR, and the TCRdb table lists in-frame clones only, not all of them. Among 35,000 to 55,000 clones listed, around 56% were seen once. These data belong to a study of cytomegalovirus exposure and HLA in healthy donors. Findings of the study overall: Later analysis identified about 15,000 TCR beta sequences associated with HLA alleles, using a false discovery rate threshold of 0.05. When analyzed later, a missense DCLRE1C variant was found to be linked to TCR beta V- and J-gene trimming.

Germline CDR1 ENHRY, CDR2 SYGVKD. The germline V and J ends were trimmed by 2 bases and 3 bases, with 8 bases remaining between them. The length of the CDR3 is 14 residues. The origin of this receptor is a man aged 55 to 70 in good health and CMV-seronegative. The genes are TRBV10-3 and TRBJ1-5; D remains unclear. Source material: PBMCs. The CDR3 loop is CAISEANPNQPQHF. CDR3 nucleotides: TGTGCCATCAGTGAGGCGAATCCCAATCAGCCCCAGCATTTT.